Below, 21 T cell receptor beta chains from the same sample are listed, as sequenced in a study of blood T cell repertoires in COVID-19. TCRdb's copy holds only in-frame clones and misses some; the assay was immunoSEQ multiplex PCR. The sample shows 300,000 to 400,000 clones, around 84% of them seen only once. Source material: PBMCs or T cells enriched from blood (not recorded which). These receptors were obtained from a woman in her 30s who had been exposed to COVID-19.

Points on this clone: Other DNA sequences in this sample translate to the same CDR3. The chain employs TRBV5-1 and TRBJ2-1, with D possibly TRBD2 on 5 matching bases. The CDR3 runs 15 residues. The V gene lost 0 bases and the J gene lost 0 bases, with 7 bases spanning the gap. Germline V gives CDR1 SGHRS, CDR2 YFSETQ. As DNA, the CDR3 is TGCGCCAGCAGCTTGGCGGGAAGCTCCTACAATGAGCAGTTCTTC. Its protein is CASSLAGSSYNEQFF.

The V gene is TRBV3-1 (or the pseudogene TRBV3-2), the J gene TRBJ1-2; no definite D call. The CDR3 runs 15 residues. The ends were cut back, 0 bases at V and 0 bases at J, with 8 bases in the middle. CDR1 is LGHDT and CDR2 is YNNKEL in the germline V gene (reference sequence). The CDR3 spells CASSQDNTANYGYTF. The DNA for the CDR3 is TGTGCCAGCAGCCAAGATAATACAGCTAACTATGGCTACACCTTC.

The chain has TRBV5-1 and TRBJ2-1; TRBD2 might be the D (6 bases). CDR1 SGHRS and CDR2 YFSETQ come from the germline V gene. The CDR3 spans 18 residues. Deletions cut 7 bases from V and 1 base from J, with 24 bases between. CDR3 protein: CASYGTGGTYGSYNEQFF. The CDR3 DNA is TGCGCCAGCTACGGGACTGGGGGGACTTACGGATCCTACAATGAGCAGTTCTTC.

This chain links TRBV5-1 with TRBJ2-2, with TRBD2 matching 7 bases. V trimming: 0 bases; J trimming: 3 bases; junction bases outside the gene matches: 2. From germline, CDR1 is SGHRS and CDR2 YFSETQ. The CDR3 covers 15 residues. CDR3 in amino acids: CASSLALADTGELFF. The CDR3 nucleotides read TGCGCCAGCAGCTTGGCCCTAGCGGACACCGGGGAGCTGTTTTTT.

The CDR3 DNA sequence: TGCAGCGGTGGAGGCAGGAGCTCCTACGAGCAGTACTTC. This encodes CSGGGRSSYEQYF. V gene TRBV29-1 combines with J gene TRBJ2-7; weak D call: TRBD2 (5 bases). Trimming took off 7 bases at V and 0 bases at J, with 13 bases between the two ends. CDR3 length: 13 amino acids. Germline loops: CDR1 SQVTM, CDR2 ANQGSEA.

The V call is TRBV7-3, the J call TRBJ1-6, with no clear D. There are 14 residues in the CDR3. Germline values: CDR1 SGHTA, CDR2 FQGTGA. V lost 2 bases and J 10 bases, leaving 12 bases between the germline ends. CDR3 nucleotide sequence: TGTGCCAGCAGCTTAGACCGGGATTACTCACCCCTCCACTTT. It is translated as CASSLDRDYSPLHF.

The V gene is TRBV2, the J gene TRBJ1-1, with TRBD1 as a possible D gene (5 bases). Trimming left V 4 bases short and J 5 bases short, with 11 bases between. Germline loops: CDR1 SNHLY, CDR2 FYNNEI. The CDR3 is 13 amino acids. The chain's CDR3 is CASSGQGLTEAFF. The CDR3 DNA is TGTGCCAGCAGTGGGCAGGGTCTAACTGAAGCTTTCTTT.

The CDR3 DNA reads TGTGCCACCAGCAGCGGGCAGGGGATGGGTGAGCAGTACTTC. Its protein product is CATSSGQGMGEQYF. The chain uses TRBV15 and TRBJ2-7; tentative D call: TRBD1 (6 bases). In germline, CDR1 is LNHNV, CDR2 YYDKDF (reference sequence). Trimming took 3 bases from V and 7 from J, leaving 16 bases between them. The CDR3 covers 14 residues.

V is TRBV11-2 and J is TRBJ1-1; tentative D call: TRBD1 (6 bases). Germline V CDR1 and CDR2: SGHAT, FQNNGV. The CDR3 contains 15 residues. V shed 5 bases and J shed 2 bases, with 15 bases lying between them. CDR3 in DNA: TGTGCCAGCAGCCATTTCTACAGGGAAAACACTGAAGCTTTCTTT. It translates to CASSHFYRENTEAFF. Using reference TRBV11-2 and TRBJ1-1 for the parts outside the CDR3, the full variable domain is EAGVAQSPRYKIIEKRQSVAFWCNPISGHATLYWYQQILGQGPKLLIQFQNNGVVDDSQLPKDRFSAERLKGVDSTLKIQPAKLEDSAVYLCASSHFYRENTEAFFGQGTRLTVV.

This clone was observed a handful of times. The rearrangement uses TRBV4-3 and TRBJ2-6, with D hard to call. The germline CDR1 and CDR2 sequences are LGHNA and YSLEER. The V gene lost 2 bases and the J gene lost 1 base, with 6 bases spanning the gap. CDR3 size: 15 residues. In DNA, the CDR3 is TGCGCCAGCAGCCAACAGGTTTCTGGGGCCAACGTCCTGACTTTC. It specifies CASSQQVSGANVLTF.

This clone was observed a few times. J is TRBJ2-5 and V is TRBV21-1; the D call TRBD2 from the table was never checked on the DNA. TRBV21-1 is a pseudogene locus. This CDR3 spans 14 amino acids. In DNA, the CDR3 is TGTGCCGCAGGGCGAGCTAGCGGGAGTGAGACCCAGTACTTC. Amino acids: CAAGRASGSETQYF.

This clone occurred once. The chain joins TRBV28 to TRBJ1-5, with D maybe TRBD1 (5 bases). This CDR3 comprises 15 residues. V shed 8 bases and J shed 7 bases, with 21 bases lying between them. CDR1 is MDHEN, CDR2 SYDVKM, per germline. The CDR3: CASETGDRNVQPQHF. In nucleotides, the CDR3 is TGTGCCAGCGAAACAGGTGATCGCAACGTCCAGCCCCAGCATTTT.

This chain uses TRBV28 with TRBJ2-7; D may be TRBD1 (6 bases). Trimming left V 5 bases short and J 1 base short, with 18 bases between. This CDR3 contains 16 residues. Germline CDR1 and CDR2: MDHEN and SYDVKM. DNA for the CDR3: TGTGCCAGCAGTCCCAATTTTTTGGGACAATCCTACGAGCAGTACTTC. Translating it yields CASSPNFLGQSYEQYF.

The CDR3 DNA reads TGTGCCAGCAGTTTCTCCACAGATACGCAGTATTTT. Residues: CASSFSTDTQYF. The chain combines TRBV12-3 or TRBV12-4 with TRBJ2-3; D is undetermined. V was cut by 3 bases and J by 2 bases, with 3 bases left in between. The CDR3 covers 12 residues.

This rearrangement joins TRBV6-2 or TRBV6-3 to TRBJ1-6; D unclear. CDR3 length: 16 amino acids. Germline CDR1 MNHEY, CDR2 SVGEGT. Trimming left V 7 bases short and J 0 bases short, with 13 bases between. The CDR3 region has the DNA TGTGCCAGCAACCCGAGTCGGAGCTCCTATAATTCACCCCTCCACTTT. This encodes CASNPSRSSYNSPLHF.

The chain links TRBV5-5 to TRBJ1-1; no firm D call. This CDR3 has 12 residues. Germline loops: CDR1 SGHKS, CDR2 YYEKEE (reference sequence). The V end lost 2 bases, the J end lost 4 bases, and 6 bases lay between the germline ends. Here the CDR3 reads CASSFVSTEAFF. The CDR3 DNA is TGTGCCAGCAGCTTTGTGAGCACTGAAGCTTTCTTT.

The chain couples TRBV12-5 to TRBJ2-1; the match to TRBD2 covers 11 bases. The CDR3 has 18 amino acids. Trimming took 1 base from V and 3 from J; bases not matched to a gene: 8. From germline, CDR1 is LGHNT and CDR2 FRNRAP. For the CDR3, the DNA is TGTGCTAGTGGTTTGGCTGGAGGTGGGACTAGCGGCTACAATGAGCAGTTCTTC. Protein sequence: CASGLAGGGTSGYNEQFF.

The chain couples TRBV28 to TRBJ2-1; the D gene is possibly TRBD2 (7 bases). Per germline, CDR1 MDHEN and CDR2 SYDVKM. The CDR3 totals 14 residues. The ends were cut back, 10 bases at V and 4 bases at J, with 17 bases in the middle. The CDR3 sequence: CAIRGGSGYNEQFF. CDR3 bases: TGTGCCATCAGGGGAGGTAGCGGGTACAATGAGCAGTTCTTC. Complete variable domain (other parts from reference TRBV28 and TRBJ2-1): DVKVTQSSRYLVKRTGEKVFLECVQDMDHENMFWYRQDPGLGLRLIYFSYDVKMKEKGDIPEGYSVSREKKERFSLILESASTNQTSMYLCAIRGGSGYNEQFFGPGTRLTVL.

This chain uses TRBV5-5 with TRBJ1-3; unclear D gene. With 1 base removed from V and 3 bases from J, the gap between germline ends came to 11 bases. CDR3 length: 15 residues. In germline, CDR1 is SGHKS, CDR2 YYEKEE (reference sequence). The CDR3 region has the DNA TGTGCCAGCAGCTTGACAGTGCTACATGGAAACACCATATATTTT. Translated: CASSLTVLHGNTIYF.

This sequence joins TRBV11-2 and TRBJ1-4; no definite D call. The CDR3 runs to 15 residues. Germline-derived CDR1 and CDR2 are SGHAT and FQNNGV. V gave up 0 bases and J gave up 3 bases, with 8 bases separating them. The CDR3 nucleotides read TGTGCCAGCAGCTTAGATCTGGGCTCTAATGAAAAACTGTTTTTT. Translation gives CASSLDLGSNEKLFF.

The CDR3 DNA reads TGCGCCAGCAGCTTGGAACAGTGGGCCGGTGAAGCTTTCTTT. Protein: CASSLEQWAGEAFF. This chain connects TRBV5-1 to TRBJ1-1, with unresolved D. Trimming stripped 0 bases from V and 7 bases from J, with 13 bases between. The CDR3 has 14 amino acids. Per the germline V gene, CDR1 is SGHRS and CDR2 is YFSETQ.